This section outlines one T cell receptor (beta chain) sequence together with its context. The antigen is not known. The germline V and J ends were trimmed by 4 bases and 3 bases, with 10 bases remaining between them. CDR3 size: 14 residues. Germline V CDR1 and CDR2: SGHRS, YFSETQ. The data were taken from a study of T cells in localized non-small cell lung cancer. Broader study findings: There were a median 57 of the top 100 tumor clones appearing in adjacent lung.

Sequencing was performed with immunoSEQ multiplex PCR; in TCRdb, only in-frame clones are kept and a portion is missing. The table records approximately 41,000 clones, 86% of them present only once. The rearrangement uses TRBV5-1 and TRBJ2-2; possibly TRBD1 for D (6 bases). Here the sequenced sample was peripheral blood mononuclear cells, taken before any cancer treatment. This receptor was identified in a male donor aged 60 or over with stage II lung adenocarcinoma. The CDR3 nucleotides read TGCGCCAGCAGCCCTGGACAGTACACCGGGGAGCTGTTTTTT. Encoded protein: CASSPGQYTGELFF. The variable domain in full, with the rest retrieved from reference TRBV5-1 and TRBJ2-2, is KAGVTQTPRYLIKTRGQQVTLSCSPISGHRSVSWYQQTPGQGLQFLFEYFSETQRNKGNFPGRFSGRQFSNSRSEMNVSTLELGDSALYLCASSPGQYTGELFFGEGSRLTVL.